A single T cell receptor beta chain is shown here with its context. Antigen specificity is unknown. This sample was taken from a study of cytotoxic CD8 clonotypes in ibrutinib-treated CLL. Overall study: Once patients had received a median around 12 months of treatment, range 6 to 36, response samples were obtained. Study results and caveats: Private clonotypes, not public ones, expanded at ibrutinib response. Baseline clonality, higher than in age-matched healthy donors, tracked circulating CD8+ T-cell counts.

The CDR3 runs 12 residues. Investigators sought sequencing depths of between 1 in 200,000 and 1 in 1 million T cells. Clones were read by immunoSEQ multiplex PCR, and TCRdb kept only the in-frame ones, dropping some. The sample consists of approximately 120,000 clones, more than 55% of them appearing once. This sequence originates from a human donor with chronic lymphocytic leukemia. The sample consisted of PBMCs, taken after 24 months of ibrutinib treatment. The chain has TRBV12-2 and TRBJ1-4. TRBV12-2 is a documented pseudogene. In DNA, the CDR3 is TGTGCAAGTCGCTTAGCTGGGGGAAAACTGTTTTTT. Its protein product is CASRLAGGKLFF.